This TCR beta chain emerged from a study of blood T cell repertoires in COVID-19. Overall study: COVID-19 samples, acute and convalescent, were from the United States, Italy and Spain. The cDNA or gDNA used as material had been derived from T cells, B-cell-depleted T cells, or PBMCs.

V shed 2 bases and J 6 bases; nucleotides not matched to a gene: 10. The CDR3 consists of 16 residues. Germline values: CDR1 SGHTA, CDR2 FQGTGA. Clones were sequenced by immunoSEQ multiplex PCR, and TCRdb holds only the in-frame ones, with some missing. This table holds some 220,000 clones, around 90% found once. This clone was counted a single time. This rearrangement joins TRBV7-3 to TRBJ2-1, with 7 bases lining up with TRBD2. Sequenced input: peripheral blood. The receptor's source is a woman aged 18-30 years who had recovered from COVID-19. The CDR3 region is CASSLVSGTRINEQFF. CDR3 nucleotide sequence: TGTGCCAGCAGCTTAGTAAGCGGGACCAGGATCAATGAGCAGTTCTTC.